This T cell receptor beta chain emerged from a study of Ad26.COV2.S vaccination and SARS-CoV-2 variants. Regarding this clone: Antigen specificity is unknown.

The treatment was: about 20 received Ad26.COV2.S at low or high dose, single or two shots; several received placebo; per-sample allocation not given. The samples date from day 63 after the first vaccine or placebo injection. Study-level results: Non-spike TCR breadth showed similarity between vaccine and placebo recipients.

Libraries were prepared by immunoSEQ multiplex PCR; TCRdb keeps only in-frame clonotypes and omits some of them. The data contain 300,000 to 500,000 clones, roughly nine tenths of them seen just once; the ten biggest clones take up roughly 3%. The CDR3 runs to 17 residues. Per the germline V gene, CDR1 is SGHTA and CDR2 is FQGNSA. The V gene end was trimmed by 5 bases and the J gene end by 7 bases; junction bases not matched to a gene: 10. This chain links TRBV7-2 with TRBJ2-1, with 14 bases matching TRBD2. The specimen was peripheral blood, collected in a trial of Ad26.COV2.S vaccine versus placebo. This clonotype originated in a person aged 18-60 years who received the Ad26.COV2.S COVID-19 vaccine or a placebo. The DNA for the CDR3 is TGTGCCAGCAGCACCCGGACTAGCGGGGGGAGGTTAAATGAGCAGTTCTTC. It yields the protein CASSTRTSGGRLNEQFF.